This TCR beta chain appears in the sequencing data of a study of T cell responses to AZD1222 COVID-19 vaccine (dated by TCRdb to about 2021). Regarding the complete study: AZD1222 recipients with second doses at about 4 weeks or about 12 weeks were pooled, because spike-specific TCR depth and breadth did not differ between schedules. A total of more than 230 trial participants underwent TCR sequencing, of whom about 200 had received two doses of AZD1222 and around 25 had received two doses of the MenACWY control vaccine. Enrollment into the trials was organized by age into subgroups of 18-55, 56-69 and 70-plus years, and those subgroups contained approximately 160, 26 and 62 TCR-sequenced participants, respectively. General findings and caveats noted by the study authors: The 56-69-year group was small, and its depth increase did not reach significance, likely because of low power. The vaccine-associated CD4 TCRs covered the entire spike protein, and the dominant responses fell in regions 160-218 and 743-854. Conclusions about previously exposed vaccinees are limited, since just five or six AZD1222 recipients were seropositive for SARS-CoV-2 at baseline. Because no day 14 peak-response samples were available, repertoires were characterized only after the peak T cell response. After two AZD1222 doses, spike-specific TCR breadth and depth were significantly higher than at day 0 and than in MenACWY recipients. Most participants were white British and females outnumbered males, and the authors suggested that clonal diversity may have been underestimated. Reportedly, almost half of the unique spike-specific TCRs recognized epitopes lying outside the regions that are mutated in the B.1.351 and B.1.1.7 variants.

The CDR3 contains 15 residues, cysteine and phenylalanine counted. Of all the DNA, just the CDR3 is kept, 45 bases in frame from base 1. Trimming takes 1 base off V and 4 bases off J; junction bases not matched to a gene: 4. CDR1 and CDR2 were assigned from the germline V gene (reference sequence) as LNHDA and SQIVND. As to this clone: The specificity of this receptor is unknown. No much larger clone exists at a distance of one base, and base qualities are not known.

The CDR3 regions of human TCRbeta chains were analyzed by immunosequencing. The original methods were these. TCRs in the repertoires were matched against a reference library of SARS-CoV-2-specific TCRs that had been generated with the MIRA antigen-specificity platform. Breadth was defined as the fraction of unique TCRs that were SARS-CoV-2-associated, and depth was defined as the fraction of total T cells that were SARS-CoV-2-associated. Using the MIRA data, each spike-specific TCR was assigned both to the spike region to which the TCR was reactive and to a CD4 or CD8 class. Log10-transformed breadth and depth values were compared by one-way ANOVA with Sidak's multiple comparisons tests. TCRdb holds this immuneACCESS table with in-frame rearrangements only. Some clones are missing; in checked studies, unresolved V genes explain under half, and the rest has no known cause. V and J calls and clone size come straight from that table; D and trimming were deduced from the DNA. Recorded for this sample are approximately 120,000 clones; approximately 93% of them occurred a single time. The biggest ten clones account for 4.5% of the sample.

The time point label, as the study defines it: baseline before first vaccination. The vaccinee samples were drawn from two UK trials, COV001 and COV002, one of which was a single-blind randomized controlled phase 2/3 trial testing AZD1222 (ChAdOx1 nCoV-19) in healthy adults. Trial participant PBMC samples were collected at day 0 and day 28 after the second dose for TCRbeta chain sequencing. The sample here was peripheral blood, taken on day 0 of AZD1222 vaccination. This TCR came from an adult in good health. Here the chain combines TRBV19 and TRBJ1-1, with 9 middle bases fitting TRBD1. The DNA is TGTGCCAGTAGTATAGTGCCGACAGGGGGCACTGAAGCTTTCTTT. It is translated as CASSIVPTGGTEAFF.